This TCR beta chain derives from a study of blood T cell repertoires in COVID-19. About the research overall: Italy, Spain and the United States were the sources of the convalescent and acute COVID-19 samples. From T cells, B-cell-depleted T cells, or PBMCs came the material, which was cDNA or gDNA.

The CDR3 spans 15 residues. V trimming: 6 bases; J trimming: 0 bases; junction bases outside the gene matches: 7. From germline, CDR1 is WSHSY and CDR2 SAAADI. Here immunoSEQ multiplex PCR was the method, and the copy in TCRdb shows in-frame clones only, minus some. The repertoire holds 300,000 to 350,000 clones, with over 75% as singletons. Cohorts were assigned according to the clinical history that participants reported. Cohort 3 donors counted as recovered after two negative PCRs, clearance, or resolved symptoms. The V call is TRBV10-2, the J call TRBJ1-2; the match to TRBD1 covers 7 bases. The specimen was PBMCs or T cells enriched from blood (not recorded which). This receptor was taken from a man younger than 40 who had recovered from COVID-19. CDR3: CASRSGTATNYGYTF. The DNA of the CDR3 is TGCGCCAGCAGATCCGGGACAGCCACTAACTATGGCTACACCTTC.